This section outlines one TCR beta chain sequence together with its context. Profiled with immunoSEQ multiplex PCR; TCRdb holds only in-frame clones, not every one. The sample lists about 91,000 clones; around 78% were seen once. Trimming removed 4 bases at V and 0 bases at J, with 9 bases between. In germline, CDR1 is MGHRA, CDR2 YSYEKL. The CDR3 totals 14 residues. This record comes from a study of PD-L1 blockade in urothelial cancer. Across the study: Bladder-origin urothelial cancer in males described about 85% of the roughly 29 patients.

Time point reported: peripheral blood 6 weeks after treatment start. The material sequenced was PBMCs, taken around atezolizumab (anti-PD-L1) treatment. The clonotype comes from an older man with urothelial cancer. The chain couples TRBV4-1 to TRBJ1-1, with a weak D call TRBD1 (5 bases). DNA of the CDR3: TGCGCCAGCAGCCCCAGGGCGATGAACACTGAAGCTTTCTTT. This codes for CASSPRAMNTEAFF.